The sequence of this T cell receptor (beta chain) was determined in a study of shared clonotypes between healthy human individuals. Study-level background: Three CD4 naive, three CD4 memory, two CD8 naive and one CD8 memory plate were used per donor.

CDR3 length: 12 amino acids. Germline V lookup: CDR1 MGHRA, CDR2 YSYEKL. The ends were cut back, 0 bases at V and 6 bases at J, with 5 bases in the middle. Generated by immunoSEQ multiplex PCR, the TCRdb table keeps only in-frame clones and is missing some. This table holds fewer than 850,000 clones, about three quarters found once. The chain uses TRBV4-1 and TRBJ2-5; unclear D gene. This sequence was found in a woman between 25 and 40 years old in good health. Sequences were obtained from memory CD4+ T cells sorted from blood. Subset given: CD45RA-negative fraction. The CDR3 coding sequence is TGCGCCAGCAGCCAAGATTTTCAGACCCAGTACTTC. Amino acids: CASSQDFQTQYF.